A selection of T cell receptor beta chains follows, all from one sample in a study of blood T cell repertoires in COVID-19. Repertoires were generated with immunoSEQ multiplex PCR, while TCRdb's copy carries only in-frame clones and drops some. Among 90,000 to 100,000 clones listed, over 75% were seen once. Sequenced input: peripheral blood. These receptors were collected from a man aged 60 to 69 with acute or convalescent COVID-19. Both conserved end residues are trimmed from each CDR3. The D gene is left open where the match is weak.

>TRBV18|TRBD1
ASSPGTGTTEAF
>TRBV18|NA
ASSPGQGLSYEQY
>TRBV9|NA
ASSRGWSDTGELF
>TRBV27|NA
ASSLSWGRGELF
>TRBV7-2|TRBD1
ASSLQGASYEQY
>TRBV5-1|NA
ASSLDVSYNEQF
>TRBV5-4|TRBD1
ASSSGQGTTEAF
>TRBV27|NA
ASRQGYQPQH
>TRBV28|NA
ASGGRSGNTIY
>TRBV30|TRBD2
AWSKLAGGPDTQY
>TRBV6-5|NA
ASSPQGFHEQY
>TRBV19|TRBD1
ASRRTRTGAMGAF
>TRBV2|NA
ASSAGAGTSPRNQPQH
>TRBV5-1|TRBD2
ASSFSGSAYEQY
>TRBV19|NA
ASNGGRRGSWETEAF
>TRBV28|TRBD1
ASIRDQGVNEQF
>TRBV2|NA
ASNEQGFHEQY
>TRBV5-1|NA
ASKGSGANVLT
>TRBV29-1|TRBD1
SVSPSGGPEAF
>TRBV3-1/TRBV3-2|TRBD1
ASSRRWDREETQY
>TRBV19|TRBD1
ASSSDRVGGYT
>TRBV29-1|NA
SVVQMNTEAF
>TRBV2|TRBD1
ASSLEDRGLRAEQY
>TRBV7-8|TRBD2
ASSLREGTSGTNEQF
>TRBV30|NA
AWRSQGLTEAF
>TRBV4-1|TRBD2
ASSQVPSGGVYEQY
>TRBV24-1|TRBD1
ATSPRGINYGYT
>TRBV28|TRBD1
ASSLVPDRVYGYT
>TRBV19|NA
ASRTGFGQY
>TRBV3-1/TRBV3-2|TRBD1
ASSQEGGQVSPLH
>TRBV3-1/TRBV3-2|NA
ASSQEDRVAKNIQY
>TRBV7-2|NA
ASSLGPKRGEKLF
>TRBV1|NA
TSSQEVGLAQETQY
>TRBV6-5|NA
ASSYSSPDTQY
>TRBV9|TRBD1
ASSVGDRLNTEAF
>TRBV7-3|TRBD2
ASSKGLAVNEQF
>TRBV3-1/TRBV3-2|NA
ASSQGDPAGLGYT
>TRBV15|NA
ATSRVGGGSNQPQH
>TRBV6-5|TRBD1
ASRQDRGVSGYT
>TRBV7-8|NA
ASSSFGAGNSFHTDTQY
>TRBV4-1|TRBD2
ASSQSSLAGGIETQY
>TRBV28|NA
ASRWAAGKLF
>TRBV6-5|NA
ASSYENSIPYEQY
>TRBV7-3|NA
ASSPRDRVYNEQF
>TRBV5-1|NA
ASSLVAGINSPLH
>TRBV18|TRBD1
ASSPSGGIEQY
>TRBV4-1|NA
ASSQGGGMRGETQY
>TRBV10-3|NA
AITQTDSGNTIY
>TRBV12-5|TRBD1
ASGLGQGYSEAF
>TRBV15|TRBD1
ATSTNPPGQGKNEQF
>TRBV6-2/TRBV6-3|NA
ASSDSPLGGTQY
>TRBV5-6|NA
ASSLADTQY
>TRBV19|NA
ASSLDWDNWYGYT
>TRBV14|NA
ASSQANTIY
>TRBV29-1|TRBD2
SVDGTSGKSTDTQY
>TRBV5-4|NA
ASSHTNSNEQF
>TRBV4-2|TRBD1
ASSQGTGLGHEQY
>TRBV4-3|NA
ASSQDSQGWTYEQY
>TRBV28|NA
ASSLPGDKKVETQY